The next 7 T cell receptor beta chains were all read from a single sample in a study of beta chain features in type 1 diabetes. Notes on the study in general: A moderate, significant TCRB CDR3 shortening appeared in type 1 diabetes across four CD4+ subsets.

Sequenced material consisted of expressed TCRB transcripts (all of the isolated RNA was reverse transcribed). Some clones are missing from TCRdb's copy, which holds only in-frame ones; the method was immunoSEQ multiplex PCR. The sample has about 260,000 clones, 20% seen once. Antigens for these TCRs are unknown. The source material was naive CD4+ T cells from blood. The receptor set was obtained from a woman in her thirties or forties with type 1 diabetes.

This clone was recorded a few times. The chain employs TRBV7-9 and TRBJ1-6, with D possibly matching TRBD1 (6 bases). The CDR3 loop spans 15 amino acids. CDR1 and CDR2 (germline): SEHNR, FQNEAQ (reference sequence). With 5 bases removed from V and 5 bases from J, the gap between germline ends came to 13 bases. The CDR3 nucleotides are TGTGCCAGCAGCACCCGGACAGCCGATAATTCACCCCTCCACTTT. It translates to CASSTRTADNSPLHF. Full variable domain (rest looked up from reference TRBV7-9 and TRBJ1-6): DTGVSQNPRHKITKRGQNVTFRCDPISEHNRLYWYRQTLGQGPEFLTYFQNEAQLEKSRLLSDRFSAERPKGSFSTLEIQRTEQGDSAMYLCASSTRTADNSPLHFGNGTRLTVT.

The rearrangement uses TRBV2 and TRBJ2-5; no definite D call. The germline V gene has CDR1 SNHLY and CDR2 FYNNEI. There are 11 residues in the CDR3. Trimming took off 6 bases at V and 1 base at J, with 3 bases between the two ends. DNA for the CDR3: TGTGCCAGCAGAGCCCAAGAGACCCAGTACTTC. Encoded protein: CASRAQETQYF.

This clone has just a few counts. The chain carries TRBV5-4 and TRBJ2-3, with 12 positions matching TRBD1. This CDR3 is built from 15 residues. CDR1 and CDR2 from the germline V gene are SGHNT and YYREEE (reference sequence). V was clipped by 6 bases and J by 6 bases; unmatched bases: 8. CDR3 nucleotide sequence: TGTGCCAGCAAAGTCGGTGGGACAGGGGGCGATACGCAGTATTTT. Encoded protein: CASKVGGTGGDTQYF.

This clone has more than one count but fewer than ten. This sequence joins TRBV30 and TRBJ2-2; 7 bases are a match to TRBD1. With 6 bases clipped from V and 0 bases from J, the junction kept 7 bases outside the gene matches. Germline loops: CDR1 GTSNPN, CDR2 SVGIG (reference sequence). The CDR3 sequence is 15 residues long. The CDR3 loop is CACQPGQTNTGELFF. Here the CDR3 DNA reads TGTGCCTGTCAACCGGGACAGACGAACACCGGGGAGCTGTTTTTT.

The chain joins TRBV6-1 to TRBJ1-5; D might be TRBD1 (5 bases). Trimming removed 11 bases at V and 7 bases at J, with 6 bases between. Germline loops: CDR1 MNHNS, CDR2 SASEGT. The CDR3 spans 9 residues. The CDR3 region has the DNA TGTGCCGGGGGGCAGCCCCAGCATTTT. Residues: CAGGQPQHF.

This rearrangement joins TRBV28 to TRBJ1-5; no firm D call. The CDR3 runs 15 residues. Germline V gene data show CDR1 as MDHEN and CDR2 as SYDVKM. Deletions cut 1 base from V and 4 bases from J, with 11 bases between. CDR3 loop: CASSLLGSANQPQHF. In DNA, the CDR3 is TGTGCCAGCAGTTTATTGGGGAGCGCAAATCAGCCCCAGCATTTT. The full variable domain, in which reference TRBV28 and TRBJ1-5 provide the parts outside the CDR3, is DVKVTQSSRYLVKRTGEKVFLECVQDMDHENMFWYRQDPGLGLRLIYFSYDVKMKEKGDIPEGYSVSREKKERFSLILESASTNQTSMYLCASSLLGSANQPQHFGDGTRLSIL.

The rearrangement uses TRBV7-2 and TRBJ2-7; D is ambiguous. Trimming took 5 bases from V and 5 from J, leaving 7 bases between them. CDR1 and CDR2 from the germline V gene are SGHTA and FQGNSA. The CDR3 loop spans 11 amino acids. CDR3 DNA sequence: TGTGCCAGCAGCCCCCTTGACGAGCAGTACTTC. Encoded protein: CASSPLDEQYF.